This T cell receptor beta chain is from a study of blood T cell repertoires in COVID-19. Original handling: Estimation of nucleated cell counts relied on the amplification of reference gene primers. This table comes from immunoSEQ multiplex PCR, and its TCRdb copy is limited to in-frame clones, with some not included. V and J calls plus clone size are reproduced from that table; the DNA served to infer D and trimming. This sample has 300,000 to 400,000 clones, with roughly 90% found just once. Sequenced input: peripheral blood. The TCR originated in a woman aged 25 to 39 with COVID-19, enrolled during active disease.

CDR3 coding DNA: TGCAGCGCTCTCGTAGGGTCGCGGGGCTATGAGCAGTTCTTC. This sequence encodes CSALVGSRGYEQFF. The chain employs TRBV29-1 and TRBJ2-1, with D possibly TRBD2 on 6 matching bases. This CDR3 contains 14 residues. Trimming removed 7 bases from V and 8 bases from J, with 21 bases in between. The germline CDR1 and CDR2 sequences are SQVTM and ANQGSEA.